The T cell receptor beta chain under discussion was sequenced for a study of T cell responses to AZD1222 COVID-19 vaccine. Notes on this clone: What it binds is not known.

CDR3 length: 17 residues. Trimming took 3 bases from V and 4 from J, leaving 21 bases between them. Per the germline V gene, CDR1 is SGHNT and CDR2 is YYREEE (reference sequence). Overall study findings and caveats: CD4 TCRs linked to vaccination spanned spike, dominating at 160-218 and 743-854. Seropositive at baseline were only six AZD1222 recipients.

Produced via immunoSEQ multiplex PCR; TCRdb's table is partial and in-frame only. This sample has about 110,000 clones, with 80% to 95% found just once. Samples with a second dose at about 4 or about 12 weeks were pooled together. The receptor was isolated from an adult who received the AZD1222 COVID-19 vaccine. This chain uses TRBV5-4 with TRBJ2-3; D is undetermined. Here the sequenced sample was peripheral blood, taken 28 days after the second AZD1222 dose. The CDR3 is CASSYVRVRFGSDTQYF. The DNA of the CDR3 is TGTGCCAGCAGCTATGTAAGGGTTCGATTCGGGTCAGATACGCAGTATTTT.